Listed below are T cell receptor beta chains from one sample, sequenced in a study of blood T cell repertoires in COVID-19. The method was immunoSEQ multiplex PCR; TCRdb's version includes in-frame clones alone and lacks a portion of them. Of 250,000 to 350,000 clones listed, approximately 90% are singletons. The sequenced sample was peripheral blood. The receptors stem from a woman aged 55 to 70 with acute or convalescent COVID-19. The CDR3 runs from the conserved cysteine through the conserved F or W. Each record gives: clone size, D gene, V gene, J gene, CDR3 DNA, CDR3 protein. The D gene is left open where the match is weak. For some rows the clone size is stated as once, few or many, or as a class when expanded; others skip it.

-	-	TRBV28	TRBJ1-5	TGTGCCAGCAGTATCAATATTGCCCGTCGACAGTTTTATAGCAATCAGCCCCAGCATTTT	CASSINIARRQFYSNQPQHF
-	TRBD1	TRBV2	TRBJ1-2	TGTGCCAGCAGAAGGACAGGGGGGTATGAGTATGGCTACACCTTC	CASRRTGGYEYGYTF
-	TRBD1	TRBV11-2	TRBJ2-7	TGTGCCAGCAGCAACAGGGGGGCCTACGAGCAGTACTTC	CASSNRGAYEQYF
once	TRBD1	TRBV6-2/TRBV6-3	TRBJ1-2	TGTGCCAGCAGCCCCTCAGGGGGCGGTGATGGCTACACCTTC	CASSPSGGGDGYTF
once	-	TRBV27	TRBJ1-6	TGTGCCAGCAGTCCTTATAATTCACCCCTCCACTTT	CASSPYNSPLHF
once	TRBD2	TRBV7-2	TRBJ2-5	TGTGCCAGCAGCTTCGGGCTAGCGGGTGGTCAAGAGACCCAGTACTTC	CASSFGLAGGQETQYF
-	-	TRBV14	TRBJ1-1	TGTGCCAGCAGCTCCGGGAGGGGTATGAACACTGAAGCTTTCTTT	CASSSGRGMNTEAFF
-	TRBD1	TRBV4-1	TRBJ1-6	TGCGCCAGCAGCCAAGATGGGACAGGGCGAGCACGGCGCTCACCCCTCCACTTT	CASSQDGTGRARRSPLHF
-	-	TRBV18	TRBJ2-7	TGTGCCAGCTCACGGGGCCTCTCCTACGAGCAGTACTTC	CASSRGLSYEQYF
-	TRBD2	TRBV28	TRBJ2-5	TGTGCCAGCAGTGGGACTAGCGGGAGAGGGACCCAGTACTTC	CASSGTSGRGTQYF
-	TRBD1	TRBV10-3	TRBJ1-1	TGTGCCATCAGTGGGACAGGGCTTGGCACTGAAGCTTTCTTT	CAISGTGLGTEAFF
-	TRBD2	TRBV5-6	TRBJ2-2	TGTGCCAGCAGCTTAGGACTAGGCACCGGGGAGCTGTTTTTT	CASSLGLGTGELFF
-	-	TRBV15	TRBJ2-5	TGTGCCACCAGCCTCGCTCGGGGGATCGAGTACTTC	CATSLARGIEYF
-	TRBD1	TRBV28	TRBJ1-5	TGTGCCAGCAGTTCCGGGACAGGGTCGTGGCAGCCCCAGCATTTT	CASSSGTGSWQPQHF
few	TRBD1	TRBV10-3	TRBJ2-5	TGTGCCATCAGTGACGGCAGGGGGCCAGAGACCCAGTACTTC	CAISDGRGPETQYF
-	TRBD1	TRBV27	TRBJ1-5	TGTGCCAGCAGTAGCAGGGGGCTTAGCAATCAGCCCCAGCATTTT	CASSSRGLSNQPQHF
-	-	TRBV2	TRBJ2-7	TGTGCCAGCAGGCGGGGGCTCGAGCAGTACTTC	CASRRGLEQYF
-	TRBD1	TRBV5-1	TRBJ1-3	TGCGCCAGCAGCTTGGGGGACAGGGACTCTGGAAACACCATATATTTT	CASSLGDRDSGNTIYF
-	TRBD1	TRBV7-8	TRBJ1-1	TGTGCCAGCAGCCAACGGACAGGATCGAATGAAGCTTTCTTT	CASSQRTGSNEAFF
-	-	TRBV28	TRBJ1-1	TGTGCCAGCAGCCTAGACAGACCTATCACTGAAGCTTTCTTT	CASSLDRPITEAFF
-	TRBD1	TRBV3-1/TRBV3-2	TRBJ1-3	TGTGCCAGCAGCCGGACAGGGAGCTCTGGAAACACCATATATTTT	CASSRTGSSGNTIYF
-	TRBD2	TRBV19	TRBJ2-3	TGTGCCAGTAGTGCGGGGGGTTCTAGCGGGGGCACAGATACGCAGTATTTT	CASSAGGSSGGTDTQYF
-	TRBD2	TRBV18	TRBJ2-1	TGTGCCAGCTCCCCGACTAGCGGGACCTACAATGAGCGGTTCTTC	CASSPTSGTYNERFF
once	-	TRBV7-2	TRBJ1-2	TGTGCCAGCAGCTTAGAAGGACAGCTCTATGGCTACACCTTC	CASSLEGQLYGYTF
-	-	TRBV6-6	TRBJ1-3	TGTGCCAGCAGTTACTCGGTCAGTTCTTGGGGAAACACCATATATTTT	CASSYSVSSWGNTIYF
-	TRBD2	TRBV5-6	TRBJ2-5	TGTGCCAGCGTTCCTCCGGGGGGGCCCCTCGAGACCCAGTACTTC	CASVPPGGPLETQYF
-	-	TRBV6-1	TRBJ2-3	TGTGCCAGCAGTGATGAGCGGGCCACAGATACGCAGTATTTT	CASSDERATDTQYF
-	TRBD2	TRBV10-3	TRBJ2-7	TGTGCCATCAGTAGAGCGGGAGGCTGGGAGCAGTACTTC	CAISRAGGWEQYF
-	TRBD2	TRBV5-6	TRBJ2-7	TGTGCCAGCAGCTTACTAGCGGGAGGCCGTACCTACGAGCAGTACTTC	CASSLLAGGRTYEQYF
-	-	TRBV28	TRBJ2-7	TGTGCCAGCAGTCCAAGCCCATCCGCCTACGAGCAGTACTTC	CASSPSPSAYEQYF
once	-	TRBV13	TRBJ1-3	TGTGCCAGCAGCCTTTTGGGAAACACCATATATTTT	CASSLLGNTIYF
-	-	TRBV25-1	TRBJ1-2	TGTGCCAGCAGTGGTCAATATGGCTACACCTTC	CASSGQYGYTF
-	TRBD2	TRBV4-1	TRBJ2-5	TGCGCCAGCAGCCAGCAAAGCGGGGTGGGGAACCAAGAGACCCAGTACTTC	CASSQQSGVGNQETQYF
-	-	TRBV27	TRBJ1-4	TGTGCCAGCAGATTCCTACGGGTAAATGAAAAACTGTTTTTT	CASRFLRVNEKLFF
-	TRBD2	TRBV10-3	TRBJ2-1	TGTGCCATCAGCCTAGCGGGAGATTCGGTTGACAATGAGCAGTTCTTC	CAISLAGDSVDNEQFF
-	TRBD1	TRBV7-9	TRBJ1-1	TGTGCCAGCACCATCTCCCGGGACAGGGGGGTTTCGGACACTGAAGCTTTCTTT	CASTISRDRGVSDTEAFF
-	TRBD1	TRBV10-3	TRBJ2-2	TGTGCCACCACAGGGGGCCTGGACACCGGGGAGCTGTTTTTT	CATTGGLDTGELFF